This T cell receptor (beta chain) was retrieved from a study of blood T cell repertoires in COVID-19 (dated by TCRdb to the early 2020s). With regard to the full study: Samples covering the acute and convalescent phases of COVID-19 were provided by collaborators in the United States, Italy and Spain. The samples were drawn from the first 160 participants of the ongoing ImmuneRACE study and from 1,254 subjects provided by 6 global collaborators. The dataset comprised deeply sampled blood TCRbeta repertoires from subjects exposed to, actively infected with, or recovered from COVID-19. The prospective study material was composed of cDNA or gDNA derived from T cells, B-cell-depleted T cells, or PBMCs. HLA class I and class II types, where available, came from metadata supplied by the sample provider rather than from assay-based typing. A de-identified subject ID, COVID-19 status, age in years and sex were almost always included in the sample metadata. A freely available public database, intended as a resource for researchers studying the immune response to SARS-CoV-2, is where the repertoires were released.

TCRbeta CDR3 regions were amplified from genomic DNA using the immunoSEQ Assay, a bias-controlled multiplex PCR. The authors processed their data as follows. Within the assay, amplification of reference gene primers was used to estimate how many nucleated cells each sample contained. To quantify the absolute abundance of each unique TCRbeta CDR3 rearrangement, sequence reads were collapsed and filtered. For each sample, productive Simpson clonality was calculated by taking the square root of Simpson's diversity index across productive rearrangements. Sourced from immuneACCESS, this table was stored by TCRdb with only in-frame sequences that have V and J called. A share of the clones is absent; for the studies checked, an unresolved V gene accounts for under half, and the remainder has no known explanation. The DNA was the basis for D and trimming; V, J and clone size are from that table. A total of approximately 170,000 clones appear in this sample, around 85% of them only once. About 8.1% of the sample is held by the ten biggest clonotypes.

Findings and caveats that apply to the study as a whole: The amount of clinical and demographic metadata varied by source and participant and was provided uncurated.

In Seattle, one collaborating source enrolled patients while the infection was active and tracked those patients longitudinally over the course of disease. Collaborating institutions collected whole blood in K2EDTA tubes following their own protocols. For TCRbeta analysis, collaborators shipped samples in one of three forms: frozen whole blood, isolated PBMCs, or DNA extracted from either of those sample types. With regard to this clone: The target of this receptor is not known. No much larger clone exists at a distance of one base, and base qualities are not known. The sample has other DNA sequences that encode this CDR3 too.

The CDR3 starts with the cysteine, ends with the phenylalanine, and has 12 residues. Solely the CDR3 DNA is kept, with 36 bases framed from the first base. Cut back by 6 bases and 2 bases, the V and J ends lie 11 bases apart. The CDR1 and CDR2 encoded by the germline V gene are SQVTM and ANQGSEA. Recombination joined TRBV29-1 with TRBJ2-7; a tentative D call is TRBD1 (5 bases match). The TCR sequence derives from a woman over 75 with COVID-19, enrolled during active disease. Material: peripheral blood. CDR3 sequence: CSVRTGPYEQYF. The base sequence is TGCAGCGTGAGAACAGGCCCCTACGAGCAGTACTTC.